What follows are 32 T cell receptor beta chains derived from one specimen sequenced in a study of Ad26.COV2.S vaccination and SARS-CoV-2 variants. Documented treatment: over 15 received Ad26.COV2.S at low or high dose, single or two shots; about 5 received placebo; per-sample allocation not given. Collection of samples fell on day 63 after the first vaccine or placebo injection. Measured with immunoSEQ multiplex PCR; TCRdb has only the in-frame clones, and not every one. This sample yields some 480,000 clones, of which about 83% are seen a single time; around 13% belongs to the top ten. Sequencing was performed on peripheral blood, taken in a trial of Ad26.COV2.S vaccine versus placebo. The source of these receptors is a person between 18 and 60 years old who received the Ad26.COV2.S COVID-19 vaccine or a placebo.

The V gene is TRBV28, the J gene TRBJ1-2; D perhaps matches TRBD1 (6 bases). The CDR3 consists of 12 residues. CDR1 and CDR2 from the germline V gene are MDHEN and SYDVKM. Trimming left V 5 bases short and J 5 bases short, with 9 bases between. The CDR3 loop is CASSRQDYGYTF. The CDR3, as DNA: TGTGCCAGCAGTCGACAGGATTATGGCTACACCTTC.

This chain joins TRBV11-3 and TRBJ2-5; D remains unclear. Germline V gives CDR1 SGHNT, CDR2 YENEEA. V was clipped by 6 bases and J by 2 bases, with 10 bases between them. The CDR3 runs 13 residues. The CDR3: CASSGHSQETQYF. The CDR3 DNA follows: TGTGCCAGCAGTGGGCACTCGCAAGAGACCCAGTACTTC.

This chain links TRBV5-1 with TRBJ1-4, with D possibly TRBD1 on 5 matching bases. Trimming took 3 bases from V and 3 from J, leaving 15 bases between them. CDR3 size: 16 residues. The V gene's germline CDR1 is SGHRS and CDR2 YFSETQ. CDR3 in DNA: TGCGCCAGCAGCTCCGGGACCCAGAGACCTAATGAAAAACTGTTTTTT. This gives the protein CASSSGTQRPNEKLFF.

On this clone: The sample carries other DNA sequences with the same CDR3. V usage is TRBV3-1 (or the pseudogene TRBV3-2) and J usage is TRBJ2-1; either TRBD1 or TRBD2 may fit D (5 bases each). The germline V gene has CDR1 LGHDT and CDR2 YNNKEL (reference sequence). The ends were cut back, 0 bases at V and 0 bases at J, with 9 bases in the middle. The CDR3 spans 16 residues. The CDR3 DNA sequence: TGTGCCAGCAGCCAAGATCCAGGGAGCTCCTACAATGAGCAGTTCTTC. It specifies CASSQDPGSSYNEQFF.

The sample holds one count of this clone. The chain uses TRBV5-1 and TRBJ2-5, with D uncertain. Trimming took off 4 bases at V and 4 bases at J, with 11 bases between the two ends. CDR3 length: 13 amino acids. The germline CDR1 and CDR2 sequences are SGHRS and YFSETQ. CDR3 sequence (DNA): TGCGCCAGCAGCACGACCGGCACAGAGACCCAGTACTTC. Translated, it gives CASSTTGTETQYF.

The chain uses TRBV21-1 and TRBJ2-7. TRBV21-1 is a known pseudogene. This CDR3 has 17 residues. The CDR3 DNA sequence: TGTGCCAGCAGCAAAAGGGGACTTGGGGGGCGACCCTACGAGCAGTACTTC. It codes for CASSKRGLGGRPYEQYF.

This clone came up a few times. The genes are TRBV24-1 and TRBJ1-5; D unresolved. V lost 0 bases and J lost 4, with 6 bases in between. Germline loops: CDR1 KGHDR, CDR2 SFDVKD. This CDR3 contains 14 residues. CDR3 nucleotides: TGTGCCACCAGTGATTTGTTGGCAAATCAGCCCCAGCATTTT. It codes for CATSDLLANQPQHF.

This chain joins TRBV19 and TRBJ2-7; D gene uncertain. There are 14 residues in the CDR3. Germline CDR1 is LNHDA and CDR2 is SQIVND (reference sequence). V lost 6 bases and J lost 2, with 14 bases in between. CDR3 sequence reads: CASSLKAGAYEQYF. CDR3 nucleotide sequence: TGTGCCAGTAGCCTTAAGGCTGGGGCCTACGAGCAGTACTTC.

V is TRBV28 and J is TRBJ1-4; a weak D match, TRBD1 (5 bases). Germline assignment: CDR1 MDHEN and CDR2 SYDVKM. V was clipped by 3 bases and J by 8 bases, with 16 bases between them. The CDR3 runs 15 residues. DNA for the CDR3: TGTGCCAGCAGTTTTTTAACAGCCGAGGGGGAAAAACTGTTTTTT. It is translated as CASSFLTAEGEKLFF.

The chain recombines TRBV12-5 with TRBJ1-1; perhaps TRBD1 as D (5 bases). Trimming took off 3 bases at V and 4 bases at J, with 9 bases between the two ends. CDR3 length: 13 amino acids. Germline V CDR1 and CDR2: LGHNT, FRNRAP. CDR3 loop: CASGFRGSTEAFF. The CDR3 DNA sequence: TGTGCTAGTGGTTTCCGGGGGTCCACTGAAGCTTTCTTT.

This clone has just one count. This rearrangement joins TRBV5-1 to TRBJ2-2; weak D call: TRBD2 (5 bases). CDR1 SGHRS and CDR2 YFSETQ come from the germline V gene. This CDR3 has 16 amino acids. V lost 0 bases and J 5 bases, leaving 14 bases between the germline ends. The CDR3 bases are TGCGCCAGCAGCTTGGCAGTGGGAGTAGGTACCGGGGAGCTGTTTTTT. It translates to CASSLAVGVGTGELFF. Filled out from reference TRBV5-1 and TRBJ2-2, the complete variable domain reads KAGVTQTPRYLIKTRGQQVTLSCSPISGHRSVSWYQQTPGQGLQFLFEYFSETQRNKGNFPGRFSGRQFSNSRSEMNVSTLELGDSALYLCASSLAVGVGTGELFFGEGSRLTVL.

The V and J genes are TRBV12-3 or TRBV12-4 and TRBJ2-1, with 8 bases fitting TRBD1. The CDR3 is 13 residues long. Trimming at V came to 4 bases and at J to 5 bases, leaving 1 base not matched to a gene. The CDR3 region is CASSSTGDNEQFF. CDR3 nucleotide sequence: TGTGCCAGCAGTTCGACAGGGGACAATGAGCAGTTCTTC.

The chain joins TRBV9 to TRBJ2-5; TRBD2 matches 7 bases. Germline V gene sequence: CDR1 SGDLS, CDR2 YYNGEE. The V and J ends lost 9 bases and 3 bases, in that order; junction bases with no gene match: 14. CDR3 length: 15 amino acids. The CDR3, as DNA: TGTGCCACCAAGCGGGGTAAGGAAGTCGAAGAGACCCAGTACTTC. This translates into CATKRGKEVEETQYF.

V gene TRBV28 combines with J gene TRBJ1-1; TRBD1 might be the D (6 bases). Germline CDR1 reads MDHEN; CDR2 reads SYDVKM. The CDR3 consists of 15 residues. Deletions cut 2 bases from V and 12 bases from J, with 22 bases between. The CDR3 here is CASSLPYSRGASTFF. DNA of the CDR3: TGTGCCAGCAGTTTACCGTATTCCCGGGGGGCATCAACTTTCTTT.

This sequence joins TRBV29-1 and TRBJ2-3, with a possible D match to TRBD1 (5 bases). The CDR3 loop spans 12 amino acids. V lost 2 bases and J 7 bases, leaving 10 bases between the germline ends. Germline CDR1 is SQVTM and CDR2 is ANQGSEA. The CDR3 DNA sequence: TGCAGCGTTGAACCACAGGACAATACGCAGTATTTT. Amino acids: CSVEPQDNTQYF.

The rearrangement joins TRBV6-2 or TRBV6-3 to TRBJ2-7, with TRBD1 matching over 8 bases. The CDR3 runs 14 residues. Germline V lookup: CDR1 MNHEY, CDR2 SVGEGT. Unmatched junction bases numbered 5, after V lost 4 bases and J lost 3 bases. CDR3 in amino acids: CASSSLGQGYEQYF. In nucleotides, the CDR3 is TGTGCCAGCAGTTCCCTCGGACAGGGCTACGAGCAGTACTTC.

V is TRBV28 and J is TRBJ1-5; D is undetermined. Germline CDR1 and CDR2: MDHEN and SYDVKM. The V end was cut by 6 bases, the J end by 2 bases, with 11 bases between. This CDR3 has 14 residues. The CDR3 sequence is CASRHPRGNQPQHF. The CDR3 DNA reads TGTGCCAGCAGACACCCTCGGGGCAATCAGCCCCAGCATTTT.

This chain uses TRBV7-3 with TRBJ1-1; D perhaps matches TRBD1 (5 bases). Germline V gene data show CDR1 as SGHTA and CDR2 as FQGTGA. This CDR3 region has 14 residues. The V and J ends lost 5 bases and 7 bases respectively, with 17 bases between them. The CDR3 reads CASSPSRGNGEAFF. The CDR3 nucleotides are TGTGCCAGCAGCCCATCCCGGGGGAACGGTGAAGCTTTCTTT.

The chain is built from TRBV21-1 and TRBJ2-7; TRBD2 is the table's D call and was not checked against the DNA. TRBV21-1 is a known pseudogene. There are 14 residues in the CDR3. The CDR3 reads CASSKDMEGSEQYF. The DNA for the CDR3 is TGTGCCAGCAGCAAAGACATGGAGGGGAGCGAGCAGTACTTC.

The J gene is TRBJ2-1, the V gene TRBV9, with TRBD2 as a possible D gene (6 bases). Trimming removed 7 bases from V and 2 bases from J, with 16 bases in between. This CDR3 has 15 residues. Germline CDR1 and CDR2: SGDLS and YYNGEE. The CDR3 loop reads CASSSSGDAYNEQFF. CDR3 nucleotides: TGTGCCAGCTCCTCCTCGGGAGACGCCTACAATGAGCAGTTCTTC.

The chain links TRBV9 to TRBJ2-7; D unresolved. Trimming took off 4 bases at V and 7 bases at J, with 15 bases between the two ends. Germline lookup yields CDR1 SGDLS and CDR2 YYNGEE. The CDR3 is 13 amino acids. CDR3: CASSPTVFGEQYF. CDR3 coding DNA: TGTGCCAGCAGCCCCACTGTTTTTGGGGAGCAGTACTTC.

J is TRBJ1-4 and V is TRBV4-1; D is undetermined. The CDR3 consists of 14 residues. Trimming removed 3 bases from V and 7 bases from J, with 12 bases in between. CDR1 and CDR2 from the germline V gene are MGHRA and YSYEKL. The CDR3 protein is CASSHISSGEKLFF. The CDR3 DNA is TGCGCCAGCAGCCACATATCGTCCGGTGAAAAACTGTTTTTT.

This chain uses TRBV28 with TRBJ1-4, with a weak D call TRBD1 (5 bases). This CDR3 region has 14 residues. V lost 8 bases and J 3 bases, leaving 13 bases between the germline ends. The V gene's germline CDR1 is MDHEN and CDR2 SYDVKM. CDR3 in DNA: TGTGCCAGCGTTTCTGGGGGTTCTAATGAAAAACTGTTTTTT. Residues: CASVSGGSNEKLFF.

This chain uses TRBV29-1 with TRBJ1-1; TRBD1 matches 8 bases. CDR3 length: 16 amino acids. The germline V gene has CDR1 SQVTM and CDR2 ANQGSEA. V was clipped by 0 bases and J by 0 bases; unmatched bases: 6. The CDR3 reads CSVEDTGGVLNTEAFF. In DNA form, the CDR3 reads TGCAGCGTTGAAGACACAGGGGGGGTCCTGAACACTGAAGCTTTCTTT.

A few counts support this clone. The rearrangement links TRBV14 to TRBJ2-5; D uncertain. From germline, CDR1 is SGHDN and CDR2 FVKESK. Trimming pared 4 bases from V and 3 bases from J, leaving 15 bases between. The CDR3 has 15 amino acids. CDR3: CASSRKPGAKETQYF. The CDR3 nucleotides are TGTGCCAGCAGCCGGAAGCCCGGTGCCAAAGAGACCCAGTACTTC.

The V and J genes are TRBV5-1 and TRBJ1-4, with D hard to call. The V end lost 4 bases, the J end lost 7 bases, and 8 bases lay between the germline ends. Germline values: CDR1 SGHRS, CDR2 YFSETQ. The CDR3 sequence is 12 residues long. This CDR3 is CASSPRSEKLFF. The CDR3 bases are TGCGCCAGCAGCCCCCGGAGTGAAAAACTGTTTTTT.

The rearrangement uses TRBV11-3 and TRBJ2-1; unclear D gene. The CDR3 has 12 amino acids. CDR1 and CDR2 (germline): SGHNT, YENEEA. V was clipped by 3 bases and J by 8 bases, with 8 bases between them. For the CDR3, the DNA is TGTGCCAGCAGCTTCCAGAGCTATGAGCAGTTCTTC. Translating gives CASSFQSYEQFF.

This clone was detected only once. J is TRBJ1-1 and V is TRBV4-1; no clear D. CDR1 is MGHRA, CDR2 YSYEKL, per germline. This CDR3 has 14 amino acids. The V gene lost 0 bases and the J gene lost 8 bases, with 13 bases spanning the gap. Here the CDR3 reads CASSQDQQSLEAFF. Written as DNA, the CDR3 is TGCGCCAGCAGCCAAGATCAACAGAGCCTAGAAGCTTTCTTT.

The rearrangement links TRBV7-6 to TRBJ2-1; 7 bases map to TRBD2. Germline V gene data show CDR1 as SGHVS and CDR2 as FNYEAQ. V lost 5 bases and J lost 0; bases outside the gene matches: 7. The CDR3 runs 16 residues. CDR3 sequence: CASSPMGGSSYNEQFF. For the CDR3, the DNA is TGTGCCAGCAGCCCCATGGGGGGGAGCTCCTACAATGAGCAGTTCTTC.

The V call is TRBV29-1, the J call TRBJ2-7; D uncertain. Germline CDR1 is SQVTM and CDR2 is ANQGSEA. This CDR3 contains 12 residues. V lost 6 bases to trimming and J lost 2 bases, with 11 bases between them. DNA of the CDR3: TGCAGCGTCGGACCAGGAGCCTACGAGCAGTACTTC. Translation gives CSVGPGAYEQYF.

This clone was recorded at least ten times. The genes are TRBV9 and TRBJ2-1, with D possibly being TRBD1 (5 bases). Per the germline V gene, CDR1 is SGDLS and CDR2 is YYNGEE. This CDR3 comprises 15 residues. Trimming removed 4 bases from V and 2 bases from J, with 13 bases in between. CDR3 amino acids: CASSIDRYTYNEQFF. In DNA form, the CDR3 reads TGTGCCAGCAGCATAGACAGATACACCTACAATGAGCAGTTCTTC.

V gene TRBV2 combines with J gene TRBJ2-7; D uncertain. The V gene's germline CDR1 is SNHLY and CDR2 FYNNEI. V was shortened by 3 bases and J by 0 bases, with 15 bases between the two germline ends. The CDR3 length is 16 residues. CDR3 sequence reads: CASSDSFRPSSYEQYF. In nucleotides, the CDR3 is TGTGCCAGCAGTGATTCCTTCCGGCCTTCCTCCTACGAGCAGTACTTC.